Presented here are 25 T cell receptor beta chains from one specimen sequenced in a study of OX40 agonist ivuxolimab in advanced cancers. This table comes from immunoSEQ multiplex PCR, and its TCRdb copy is limited to in-frame clones, with some not included. The sample carries 41,000 or so clones, about 82% recorded once. Here the sequenced sample was CD4+ or CD8+ T cells sorted from blood, taken in a trial of the OX40 agonist ivuxolimab. The receptors come from an adult with an advanced solid tumor such as melanoma, head and neck, liver or kidney cancer.

In DNA form, the CDR3 reads TGTGCCAGCAGCCTTGGGACTAGCGGGAGCAGAACTCGCTACGAGCAGTACTTC. The encoded protein is CASSLGTSGSRTRYEQYF. J is TRBJ2-7 and V is TRBV9; 14 nucleotides agree with TRBD2. J lost 3 bases, V lost 4 bases, and 12 bases had no gene match. The CDR3 is 18 amino acids. CDR1 is SGDLS, CDR2 YYNGEE, per germline.

This clone appeared a single time. The chain employs TRBV9 and TRBJ1-2; 12 bases map to TRBD1. Trimming cost V 8 bases and J 8 bases; bases outside gene matches: 7. The CDR3 is 13 amino acids. CDR1 SGDLS and CDR2 YYNGEE come from the germline V gene. The CDR3 DNA reads as TGTGCCAGTGACCGGGACAGGGGGCTCGGCTACACCTTC. Translated: CASDRDRGLGYTF.

The chain has TRBV5-4 and TRBJ1-5, with a weak D call TRBD1 (5 bases). Germline V gene lookup returns CDR1 SGHNT and CDR2 YYREEE (reference sequence). CDR3 length equals 14 residues. Trimming removed 5 bases from V and 7 bases from J, with 16 bases in between. DNA of the CDR3: TGTGCCAGCAGTCGGACACCCGAAGACCAGCCCCAGCATTTT. This codes for CASSRTPEDQPQHF.

CDR3 loop: CASSNRGRLIRDTEAFF. In DNA form, the CDR3 reads TGTGCCAGCAGCAACAGGGGGCGTTTAATTCGGGACACTGAAGCTTTCTTT. The V and J genes are TRBV5-4 and TRBJ1-1, with TRBD1 matching 9 bases. The V segment lost 4 bases and the J segment 3 bases; nucleotides outside the gene matches: 13. Per germline, CDR1 SGHNT and CDR2 YYREEE (reference sequence). CDR3 length: 17 residues. Supplemented by reference TRBV5-4 and TRBJ1-1, the full variable domain reads ETGVTQSPTHLIKTRGQQVTLRCSSQSGHNTVSWYQQALGQGPQFIFQYYREEENGRGNFPPRFSGLQFPNYSSELNVNALELDDSALYLCASSNRGRLIRDTEAFFGQGTRLTVV.

The rearrangement links TRBV6-6 to TRBJ1-3; tentative D call: TRBD1 (6 bases). The length of the CDR3 is 16 residues. Trimming removed 7 bases from V and 0 bases from J, with 16 bases in between. Germline V gene lookup returns CDR1 MNHNY and CDR2 SVGAGI (reference sequence). The CDR3 DNA sequence: TGTGCCAGCACCCAAACAGGGTCGATCTCTGGAAACACCATATATTTT. Encoded protein: CASTQTGSISGNTIYF.

The chain carries TRBV7-9 and TRBJ1-4, with D possibly matching TRBD1 (6 bases). The CDR3 spans 14 residues. V lost 4 bases to trimming and J lost 0 bases, with 6 bases between them. Germline loops: CDR1 SEHNR, CDR2 FQNEAQ (reference sequence). CDR3 nucleotides: TGTGCCAGCAGCTACAGGGCAACTAATGAAAAACTGTTTTTT. It yields the protein CASSYRATNEKLFF.

This sequence joins TRBV5-5 and TRBJ1-5; D is ambiguous. Trimming stripped 1 base from V and 5 bases from J, with 10 bases between. CDR1 is SGHKS, CDR2 YYEKEE, per germline (reference sequence). There are 14 residues in the CDR3. The CDR3 DNA reads TGTGCCAGCAGCTTGAGTCCGATAGATCAGCCCCAGCATTTT. As protein: CASSLSPIDQPQHF.

This clone was detected once. V is TRBV11-3 and J is TRBJ1-3; no clear D gene. This CDR3 has 15 residues. V was shortened by 3 bases and J by 0 bases, with 9 bases between the two germline ends. The germline V gene has CDR1 SGHNT and CDR2 YENEEA. The CDR3 DNA sequence: TGTGCCAGCAGCTTCGACGTATCCTCTGGAAACACCATATATTTT. Amino acids: CASSFDVSSGNTIYF.

The DNA of the CDR3 is TGTGCCAGCCTTGAGATCGGACTCTCTACTGAAGCTTTCTTT. This encodes CASLEIGLSTEAFF. The V call is TRBV2, the J call TRBJ1-1; D remains unclear. Per germline, CDR1 SNHLY and CDR2 FYNNEI. Trimming stripped 8 bases from V and 5 bases from J, with 18 bases between. This CDR3 is built from 14 residues.

The chain recombines TRBV19 with TRBJ2-5, with a weak D call TRBD2 (5 bases). In germline, CDR1 is LNHDA, CDR2 SQIVND (reference sequence). The CDR3 covers 13 residues. Trimming shortened V by 5 bases and J by 1 base, and 8 bases separated the two germline ends. The CDR3 is CASSEGPQETQYF. The DNA for the CDR3 is TGTGCCAGTAGTGAGGGCCCCCAAGAGACCCAGTACTTC.

This chain links TRBV5-4 with TRBJ1-1; D is undetermined. The CDR3 runs 14 residues. CDR1 is SGHNT and CDR2 is YYREEE in the germline V gene (reference sequence). Trimming cost V 0 bases and J 1 base, with 7 bases left between them. CDR3 coding DNA: TGTGCCAGCAGCTTGGGACAAGCGAACACTGAAGCTTTCTTT. Translation gives CASSLGQANTEAFF.

In its sample, this clone was seen once. This chain uses TRBV11-3 with TRBJ1-2; 10 bases are shared with TRBD1. CDR3 length: 16 amino acids. The germline CDR1 and CDR2 sequences are SGHNT and YENEEA. The trim removed 4 bases at V and 4 bases at J, leaving 9 bases unmatched. DNA of the CDR3: TGTGCCAGCAGCTACCCCCCGGGACAGGGGATCTATGGCTACACCTTC. Its protein product is CASSYPPGQGIYGYTF.

The V and J genes are TRBV7-9 and TRBJ1-1, with D uncertain. This CDR3 is 15 amino acids long. V dropped 6 bases and J dropped 1 base, with 15 bases sitting between them. Germline assignment: CDR1 SEHNR and CDR2 FQNEAQ (reference sequence). The CDR3, as DNA: TGTGCCAGCAGTTCCCGGCGGACGGAGAACACTGAAGCTTTCTTT. Translation: CASSSRRTENTEAFF. Full variable domain (missing parts from reference TRBV7-9 and TRBJ1-1): DTGVSQNPRHKITKRGQNVTFRCDPISEHNRLYWYRQTLGQGPEFLTYFQNEAQLEKSRLLSDRFSAERPKGSFSTLEIQRTEQGDSAMYLCASSSRRTENTEAFFGQGTRLTVV.

The chain employs TRBV7-2 and TRBJ2-5; D ambiguous. Trimming cost V 4 bases and J 7 bases, with 10 bases left between them. CDR3 length equals 12 residues. Germline CDR1 SGHTA, CDR2 FQGNSA. In DNA, the CDR3 is TGTGCCAGCAGCTGGGGAAGAGGGACCCAGTACTTC. As protein: CASSWGRGTQYF.

The J gene is TRBJ2-1, the V gene TRBV5-4, with 14 nucleotides matching TRBD2. Germline CDR1 and CDR2: SGHNT and YYREEE (reference sequence). V was clipped by 5 bases and J by 6 bases; unmatched bases: 10. The CDR3 sequence is 17 residues long. The CDR3 DNA reads as TGTGCCAGCAGAAAGGGACTAGCGGGAGTGGGTTTCAATGAGCAGTTCTTC. The encoded protein is CASRKGLAGVGFNEQFF.

The gene calls are TRBV20-1 and TRBJ2-2; D is unresolved. Per the germline V gene, CDR1 is DFQATT and CDR2 is SNEGSKA (reference sequence). The length of the CDR3 is 11 residues. V lost 2 bases and J 5 bases, leaving 3 bases between the germline ends. The CDR3 sequence: CSARMTGELFF. Written as DNA, the CDR3 is TGCAGTGCTAGAATGACCGGGGAGCTGTTTTTT.

The chain recombines TRBV16 with TRBJ2-6, with D possibly called TRBD1 or TRBD2 (6 bases each). This CDR3 comprises 17 residues. The V gene's germline CDR1 is KGHSY and CDR2 FQNENV. Between the trimmed V and J ends, which lost 7 bases and 1 base, there was a span of 17 bases. The DNA of the CDR3 is TGTGCCAGCAACCATAAGGGGGGAGAGTCTGGGGCCAACGTCCTGACTTTC. It yields the protein CASNHKGGESGANVLTF.

This chain connects TRBV29-1 to TRBJ2-3; possible D gene TRBD2, 6 bases. Trimming stripped 6 bases from V and 10 bases from J, with 23 bases between. The CDR3 contains 14 residues. From germline, CDR1 is SQVTM and CDR2 ANQGSEA. Written as DNA, the CDR3 is TGCAGCGTGTCCGGGGTCTTCCGGGACTCGTCGCAGTATTTT. The encoded protein is CSVSGVFRDSSQYF.

The V gene is TRBV29-1, the J gene TRBJ1-2; D perhaps matches TRBD1 (5 bases). CDR3 length equals 15 residues. Germline values: CDR1 SQVTM, CDR2 ANQGSEA. Trimming cost V 3 bases and J 4 bases, with 18 bases left between them. The CDR3 here is CSVEVRAGSFYGYTF. The CDR3 nucleotides read TGCAGCGTTGAGGTCAGGGCAGGCTCTTTCTATGGCTACACCTTC.

This clone showed up just a few times. This sequence joins TRBV15 and TRBJ2-3; possible D gene TRBD2, 5 bases. The CDR3 has 17 amino acids. Trimming pared 0 bases from V and 6 bases from J, leaving 19 bases between. Germline V gene data show CDR1 as LNHNV and CDR2 as YYDKDF (reference sequence). CDR3 DNA: TGTGCCACCAGCAGAGAGGATAGCGCGGGTTTGGGGGATACGCAGTATTTT. Encoded protein: CATSREDSAGLGDTQYF.

The chain links TRBV5-4 to TRBJ2-1, with TRBD2 identical over 9 bases. CDR1 and CDR2 from the germline V gene are SGHNT and YYREEE (reference sequence). V lost 1 base and J lost 4; bases outside the gene matches: 9. This CDR3 spans 17 amino acids. The CDR3 nucleotides read TGTGCCAGCAGCTTGAAAAGCGGGAGGCTTACTTACAATGAGCAGTTCTTC. Translating gives CASSLKSGRLTYNEQFF. The full variable domain, its missing parts supplied by reference TRBV5-4 and TRBJ2-1, is ETGVTQSPTHLIKTRGQQVTLRCSSQSGHNTVSWYQQALGQGPQFIFQYYREEENGRGNFPPRFSGLQFPNYSSELNVNALELDDSALYLCASSLKSGRLTYNEQFFGPGTRLTVL.

The chain carries TRBV7-9 and TRBJ2-5; no clear D. CDR1 and CDR2 (germline): SEHNR, FQNEAQ (reference sequence). The CDR3 contains 14 residues. V gave up 5 bases and J gave up 3 bases, with 13 bases separating them. In DNA form, the CDR3 reads TGTGCCAGCAGCCGCAATCAGGAGAAAGAGACCCAGTACTTC. It is translated as CASSRNQEKETQYF.

DNA for the CDR3: TGCGCCAGCAGCCAAATATACCTAGCGGGAGGGTACAATGAGCAGTTCTTC. Its protein is CASSQIYLAGGYNEQFF. This chain connects TRBV4-3 to TRBJ2-1, with TRBD2 identical over 12 bases. Germline V gene data show CDR1 as LGHNA and CDR2 as YSLEER. Losses at the gene ends were 2 bases for V and 4 bases for J; bases not matched to a gene: 6. The CDR3 consists of 17 residues.

The V call is TRBV10-3, the J call TRBJ2-2, with a weak D call TRBD2 (6 bases). CDR1 is ENHRY and CDR2 is SYGVKD in the germline V gene. The CDR3 is 15 amino acids. V dropped 0 bases and J dropped 6 bases, with 11 bases sitting between them. The CDR3 bases are TGTGCCATCAGTGAGTCGCGGGGCACGTCCGGGGAGCTGTTTTTT. Translated: CAISESRGTSGELFF.

The chain uses TRBV28 and TRBJ1-5; D remains ambiguous. The CDR3 is made up of 15 amino acids. Trimming stripped 4 bases from V and 1 base from J, with 11 bases between. Germline values: CDR1 MDHEN, CDR2 SYDVKM. CDR3 bases: TGTGCCAGCAGTTCCGACACAGCAAGCAATCAGCCCCAGCATTTT. It codes for CASSSDTASNQPQHF. Full variable domain (outside the CDR3, taken from reference TRBV28 and TRBJ1-5): DVKVTQSSRYLVKRTGEKVFLECVQDMDHENMFWYRQDPGLGLRLIYFSYDVKMKEKGDIPEGYSVSREKKERFSLILESASTNQTSMYLCASSSDTASNQPQHFGDGTRLSIL.